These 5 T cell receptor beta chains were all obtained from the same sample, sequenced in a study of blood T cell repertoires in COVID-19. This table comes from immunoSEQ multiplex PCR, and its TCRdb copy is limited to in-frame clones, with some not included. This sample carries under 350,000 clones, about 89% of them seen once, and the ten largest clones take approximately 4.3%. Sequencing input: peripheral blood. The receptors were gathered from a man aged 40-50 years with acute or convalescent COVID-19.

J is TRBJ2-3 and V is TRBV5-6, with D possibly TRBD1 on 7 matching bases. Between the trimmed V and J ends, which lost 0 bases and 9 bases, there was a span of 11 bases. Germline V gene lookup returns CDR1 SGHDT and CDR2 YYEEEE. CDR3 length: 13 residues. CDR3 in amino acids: CASSLGQGGTQYF. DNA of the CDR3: TGTGCCAGCAGCTTGGGACAGGGAGGCACGCAGTATTTT. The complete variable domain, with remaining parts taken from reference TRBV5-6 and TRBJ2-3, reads DAGVTQSPTHLIKTRGQQVTLRCSPKSGHDTVSWYQQALGQGPQFIFQYYEEEERQRGNFPDRFSGHQFPNYSSELNVNALLLGDSALYLCASSLGQGGTQYFGPGTRLTVL.

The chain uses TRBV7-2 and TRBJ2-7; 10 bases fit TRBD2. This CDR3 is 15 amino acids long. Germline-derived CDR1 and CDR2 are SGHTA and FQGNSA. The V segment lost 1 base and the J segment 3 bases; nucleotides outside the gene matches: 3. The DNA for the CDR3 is TGTGCCAGCAGCTTAGGTGGGACTAGCGTCTACGAGCAGTACTTC. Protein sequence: CASSLGGTSVYEQYF.

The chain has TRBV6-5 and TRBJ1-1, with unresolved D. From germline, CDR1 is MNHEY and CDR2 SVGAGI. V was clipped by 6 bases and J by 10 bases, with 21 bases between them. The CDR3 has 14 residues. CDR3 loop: CASSSGSVSRRAFF. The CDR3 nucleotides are TGTGCCAGCAGCTCCGGGTCAGTCTCTAGGAGAGCTTTCTTT.

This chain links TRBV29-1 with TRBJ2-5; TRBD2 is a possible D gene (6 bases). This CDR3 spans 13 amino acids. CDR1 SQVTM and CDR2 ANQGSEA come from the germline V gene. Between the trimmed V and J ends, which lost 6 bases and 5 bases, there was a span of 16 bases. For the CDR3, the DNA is TGCAGCGTCACCCGGGGGATGGGGGAGACCCAGTACTTC. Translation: CSVTRGMGETQYF.

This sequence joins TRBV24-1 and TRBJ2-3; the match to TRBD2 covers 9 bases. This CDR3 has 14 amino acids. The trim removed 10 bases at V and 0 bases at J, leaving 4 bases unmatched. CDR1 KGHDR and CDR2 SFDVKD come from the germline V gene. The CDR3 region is CATATSGSTDTQYF. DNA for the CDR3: TGTGCCACTGCGACTAGCGGTAGCACAGATACGCAGTATTTT.